The text below deals with one TCR beta chain. This specimen comes from a study of metastatic and nonmetastatic thyroid tumors. The wider study: The comparison covered peripheral blood and tumor or nodule tissue in malignant and benign thyroid patients.

Patients had received no treatment of any kind before thyroid surgery. Original methodology: Between-group CDR3 differences, defined by clinicopathological status, yielded a distant-metastasis classifier for papillary thyroid cancer. TCRdb reanalyzed the PCR reads with MiXCR. TCRdb's processing, not the authors' own work, is the source of the V and J calls. This sample has around 27,000 clones, with 20% to 25% found just once. This CDR3 region has 14 residues. V was clipped by 6 bases and J by 2 bases; unmatched bases: 5. Germline CDR1 reads MNHEY; CDR2 reads SMNVEV (reference sequence). V is TRBV27 and J is TRBJ2-7, with 9 bases that match TRBD1. The receptor was isolated from a female donor with papillary thyroid cancer or a benign thyroid nodule (not recorded which). Some clones in this sample may be carry-over from other donors' samples. Sequenced material: blood. The CDR3 sequence: CASRRQGGAYEQYF. CDR3 in DNA: TGTGCCAGCAGACGACAGGGGGGGGCCTACGAGCAGTACTTC.